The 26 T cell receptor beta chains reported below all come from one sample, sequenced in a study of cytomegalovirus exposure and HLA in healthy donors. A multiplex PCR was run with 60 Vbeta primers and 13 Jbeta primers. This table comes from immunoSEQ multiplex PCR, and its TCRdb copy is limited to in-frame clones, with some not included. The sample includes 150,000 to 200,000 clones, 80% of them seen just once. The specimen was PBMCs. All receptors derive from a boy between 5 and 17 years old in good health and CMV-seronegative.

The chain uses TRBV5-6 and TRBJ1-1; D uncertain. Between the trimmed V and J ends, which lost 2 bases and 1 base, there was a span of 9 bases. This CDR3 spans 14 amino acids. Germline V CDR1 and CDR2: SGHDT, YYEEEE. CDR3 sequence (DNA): TGTGCCAGCAGCTTCGTACGGTGGAACACTGAAGCTTTCTTT. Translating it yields CASSFVRWNTEAFF.

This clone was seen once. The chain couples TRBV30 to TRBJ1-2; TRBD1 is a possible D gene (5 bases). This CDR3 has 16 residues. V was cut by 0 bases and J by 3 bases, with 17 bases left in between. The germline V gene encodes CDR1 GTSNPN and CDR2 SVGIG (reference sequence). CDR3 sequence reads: CAWSVGGSTGDYGYTF. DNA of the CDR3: TGTGCCTGGAGTGTAGGAGGCTCGACGGGGGACTATGGCTACACCTTC.

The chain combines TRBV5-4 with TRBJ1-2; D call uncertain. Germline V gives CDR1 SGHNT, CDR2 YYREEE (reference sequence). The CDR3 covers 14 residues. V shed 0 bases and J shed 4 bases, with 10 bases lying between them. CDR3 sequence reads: CASSLDSLSYGYTF. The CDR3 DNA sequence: TGTGCCAGCAGCTTGGACAGTCTCTCCTATGGCTACACCTTC.

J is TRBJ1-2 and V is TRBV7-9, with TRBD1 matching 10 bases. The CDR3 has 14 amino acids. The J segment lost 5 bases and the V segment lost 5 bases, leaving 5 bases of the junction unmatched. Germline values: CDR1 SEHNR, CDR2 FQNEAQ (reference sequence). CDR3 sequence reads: CASSPGTGAYGYTF. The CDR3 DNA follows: TGTGCCAGCAGCCCCGGGACAGGGGCGTATGGCTACACCTTC.

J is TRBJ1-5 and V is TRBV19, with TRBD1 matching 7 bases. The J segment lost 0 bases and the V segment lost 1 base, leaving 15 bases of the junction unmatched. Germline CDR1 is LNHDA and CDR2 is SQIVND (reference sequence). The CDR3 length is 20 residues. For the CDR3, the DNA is TGTGCCAGTAGTATAGGGTGGGGGACAGACCTTTTAACTAGCAATCAGCCCCAGCATTTT. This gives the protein CASSIGWGTDLLTSNQPQHF.

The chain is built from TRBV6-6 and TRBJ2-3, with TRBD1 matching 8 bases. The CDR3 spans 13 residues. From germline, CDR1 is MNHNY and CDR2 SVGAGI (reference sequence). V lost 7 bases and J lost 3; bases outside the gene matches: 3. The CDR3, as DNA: TGTGCCAGCACACAGGGGGTAACAGATACGCAGTATTTT. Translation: CASTQGVTDTQYF.

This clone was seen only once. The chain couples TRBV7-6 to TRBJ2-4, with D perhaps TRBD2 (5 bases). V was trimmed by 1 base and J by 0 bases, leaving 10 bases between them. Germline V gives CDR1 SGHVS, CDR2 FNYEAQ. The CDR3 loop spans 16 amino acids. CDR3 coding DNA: TGTGCCAGCAGCTTAGGAAGCGGAGGAGCCAAAAACATTCAGTACTTC. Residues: CASSLGSGGAKNIQYF.

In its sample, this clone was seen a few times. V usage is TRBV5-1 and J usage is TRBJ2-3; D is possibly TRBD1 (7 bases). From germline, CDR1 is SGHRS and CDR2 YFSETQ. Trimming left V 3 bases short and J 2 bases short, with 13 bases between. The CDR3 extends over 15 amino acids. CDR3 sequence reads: CASSWGDSYTDTQYF. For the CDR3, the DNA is TGCGCCAGCAGCTGGGGGGACAGCTACACAGATACGCAGTATTTT.

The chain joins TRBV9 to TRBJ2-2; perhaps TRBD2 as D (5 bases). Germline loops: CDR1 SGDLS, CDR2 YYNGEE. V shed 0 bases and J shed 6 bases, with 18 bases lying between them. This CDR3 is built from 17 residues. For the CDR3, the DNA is TGTGCCAGCAGCGTAGAGGACTGGAAAGTAACAGCCGGGGAGCTGTTTTTT. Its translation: CASSVEDWKVTAGELFF.

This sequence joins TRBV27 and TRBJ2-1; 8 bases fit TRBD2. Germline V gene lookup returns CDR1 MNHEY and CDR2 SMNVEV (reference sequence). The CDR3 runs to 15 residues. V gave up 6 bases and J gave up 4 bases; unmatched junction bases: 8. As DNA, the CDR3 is TGTGCCAGCAGACCGGGACTAGGGGGGTACAATGAGCAGTTCTTC. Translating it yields CASRPGLGGYNEQFF.

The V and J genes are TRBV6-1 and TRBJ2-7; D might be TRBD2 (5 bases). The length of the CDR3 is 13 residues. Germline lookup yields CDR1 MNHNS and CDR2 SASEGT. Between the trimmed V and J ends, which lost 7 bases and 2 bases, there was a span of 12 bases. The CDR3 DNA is TGTGCCAGCAAGAGGGTGGTGACCTACGAGCAGTACTTC. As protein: CASKRVVTYEQYF.

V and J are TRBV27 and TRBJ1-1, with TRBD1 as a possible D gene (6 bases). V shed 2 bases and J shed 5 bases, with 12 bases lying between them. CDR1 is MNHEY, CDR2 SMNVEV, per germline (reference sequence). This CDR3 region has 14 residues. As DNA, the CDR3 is TGTGCCAGCAGTTTAGCCAGGGGTGGGACTGAAGCTTTCTTT. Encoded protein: CASSLARGGTEAFF.

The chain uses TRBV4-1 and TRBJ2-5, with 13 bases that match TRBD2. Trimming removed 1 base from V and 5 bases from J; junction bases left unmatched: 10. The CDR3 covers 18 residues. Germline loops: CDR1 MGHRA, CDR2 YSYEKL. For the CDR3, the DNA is TGCGCCAGCAGCCAAGGAGTAGGACTAGCGGGAGATGGGGAGACCCAGTACTTC. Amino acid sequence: CASSQGVGLAGDGETQYF.

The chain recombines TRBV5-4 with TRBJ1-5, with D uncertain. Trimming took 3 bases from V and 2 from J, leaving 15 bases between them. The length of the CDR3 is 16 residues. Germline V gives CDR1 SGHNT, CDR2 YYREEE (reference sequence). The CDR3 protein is CASSSDGNFGNQPQHF. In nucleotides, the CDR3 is TGTGCCAGCAGCTCGGACGGGAATTTCGGCAATCAGCCCCAGCATTTT.

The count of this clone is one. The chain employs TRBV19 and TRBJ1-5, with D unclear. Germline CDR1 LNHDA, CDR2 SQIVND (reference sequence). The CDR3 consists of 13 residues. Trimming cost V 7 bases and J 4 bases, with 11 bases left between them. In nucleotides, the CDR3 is TGTGCCAGTACTAGGAGGAGGAATCAGCCCCAGCATTTT. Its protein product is CASTRRRNQPQHF.

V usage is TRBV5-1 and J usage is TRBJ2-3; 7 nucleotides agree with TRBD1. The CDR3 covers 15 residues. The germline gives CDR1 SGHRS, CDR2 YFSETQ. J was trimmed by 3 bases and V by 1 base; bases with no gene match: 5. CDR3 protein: CASSLTQGMTDTQYF. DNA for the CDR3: TGCGCCAGCAGCTTGACACAGGGGATGACAGATACGCAGTATTTT.

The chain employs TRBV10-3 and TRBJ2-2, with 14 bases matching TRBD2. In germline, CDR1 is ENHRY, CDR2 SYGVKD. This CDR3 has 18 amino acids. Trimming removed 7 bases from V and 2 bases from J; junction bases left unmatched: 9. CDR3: CAITQTSGRGINTGELFF. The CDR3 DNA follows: TGTGCCATCACCCAGACTAGCGGGAGGGGAATCAACACCGGGGAGCTGTTTTTT.

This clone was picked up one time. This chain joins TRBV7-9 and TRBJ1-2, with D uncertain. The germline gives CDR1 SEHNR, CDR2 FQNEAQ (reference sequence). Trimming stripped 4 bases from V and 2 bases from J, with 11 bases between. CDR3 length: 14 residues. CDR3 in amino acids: CASSYALLNYGYTF. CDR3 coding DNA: TGTGCCAGCAGCTACGCCCTATTAAACTATGGCTACACCTTC.

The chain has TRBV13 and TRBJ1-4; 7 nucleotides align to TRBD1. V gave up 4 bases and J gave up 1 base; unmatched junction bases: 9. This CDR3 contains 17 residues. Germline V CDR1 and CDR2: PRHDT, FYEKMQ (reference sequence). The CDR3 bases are TGTGCCAGCAGCTCGAGGCAGGGGGGAGGAACTAATGAAAAACTGTTTTTT. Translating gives CASSSRQGGGTNEKLFF. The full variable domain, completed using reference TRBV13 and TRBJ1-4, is AAGVIQSPRHLIKEKRETATLKCYPIPRHDTVYWYQQGPGQDPQFLISFYEKMQSDKGSIPDRFSAQQFSDYHSELNMSSLELGDSALYFCASSSRQGGGTNEKLFFGSGTQLSVL.

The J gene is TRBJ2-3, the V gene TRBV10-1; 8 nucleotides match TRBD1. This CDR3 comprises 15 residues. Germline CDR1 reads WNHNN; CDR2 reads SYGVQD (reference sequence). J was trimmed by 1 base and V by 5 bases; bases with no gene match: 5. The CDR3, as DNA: TGCGCCAGCAGTAATCCGGGACAGGGCACAGATACGCAGTATTTT. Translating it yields CASSNPGQGTDTQYF.

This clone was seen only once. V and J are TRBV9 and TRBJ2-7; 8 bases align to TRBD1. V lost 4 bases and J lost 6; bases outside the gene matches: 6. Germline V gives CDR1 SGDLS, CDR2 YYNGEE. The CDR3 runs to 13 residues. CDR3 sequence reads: CASSLRTGGEQYF. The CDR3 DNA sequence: TGTGCCAGCAGCCTGAGAACAGGGGGCGAGCAGTACTTC.

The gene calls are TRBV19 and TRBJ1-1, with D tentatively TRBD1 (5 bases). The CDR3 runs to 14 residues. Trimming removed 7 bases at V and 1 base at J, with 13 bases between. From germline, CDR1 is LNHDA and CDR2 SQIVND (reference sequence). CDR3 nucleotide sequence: TGTGCCAGTATGACAGCGATTCAGAACACTGAAGCTTTCTTT. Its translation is CASMTAIQNTEAFF.

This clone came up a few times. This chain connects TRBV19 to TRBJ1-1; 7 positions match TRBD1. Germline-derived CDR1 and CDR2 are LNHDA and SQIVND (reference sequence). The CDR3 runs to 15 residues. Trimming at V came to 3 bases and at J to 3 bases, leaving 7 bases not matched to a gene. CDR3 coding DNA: TGTGCCAGTAGTATGCAGGGGGTTAAGCACACTGAAGCTTTCTTT. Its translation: CASSMQGVKHTEAFF.

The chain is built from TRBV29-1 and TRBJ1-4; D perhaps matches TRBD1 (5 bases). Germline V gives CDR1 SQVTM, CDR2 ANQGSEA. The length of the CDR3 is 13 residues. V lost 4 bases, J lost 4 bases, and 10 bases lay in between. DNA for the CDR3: TGCAGCGTTGGGGGCGGCCATAATGAAAAACTGTTTTTT. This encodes CSVGGGHNEKLFF.

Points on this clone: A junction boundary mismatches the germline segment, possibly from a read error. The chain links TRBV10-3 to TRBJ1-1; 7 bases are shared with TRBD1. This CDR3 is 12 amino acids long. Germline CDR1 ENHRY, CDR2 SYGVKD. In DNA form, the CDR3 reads TGTGCCACCAGTGAGGGGGCACAGGAAGCTTTCTTT. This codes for CATSEGAQEAFF.

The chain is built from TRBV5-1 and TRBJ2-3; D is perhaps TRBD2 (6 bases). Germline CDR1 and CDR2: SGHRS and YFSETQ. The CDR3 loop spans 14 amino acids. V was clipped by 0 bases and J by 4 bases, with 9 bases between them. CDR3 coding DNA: TGCGCCAGCAGCTTGGAAGCTAGCGCAGATACGCAGTATTTT. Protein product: CASSLEASADTQYF.